One and the same sample provided the 15 T cell receptor beta chains below, sequenced in a study of OX40 agonist ivuxolimab in advanced cancers. Measured with immunoSEQ multiplex PCR; TCRdb has only the in-frame clones, and not every one. The profile covers 120,000 or so clones, with approximately 90% appearing a single time and 0.27% taken by the ten largest. The specimen was CD4+ or CD8+ T cells sorted from blood, collected in a trial of the OX40 agonist ivuxolimab. The receptors were sampled from an adult with an advanced solid tumor such as melanoma, head and neck, liver or kidney cancer.

This chain links TRBV11-2 with TRBJ2-5, with D unclear. The V and J ends lost 6 bases and 3 bases respectively, with 5 bases between them. The CDR3 extends over 11 amino acids. CDR1 is SGHAT and CDR2 is FQNNGV in the germline V gene. CDR3 residues: CASSTEETQYF. The CDR3 region has the DNA TGTGCCAGCAGTACCGAAGAGACCCAGTACTTC.

Only one count was recorded for this clone. V and J are TRBV20-1 and TRBJ2-1; D remains ambiguous. The CDR3 has 11 residues. Germline-derived CDR1 and CDR2 are DFQATT and SNEGSKA (reference sequence). The V and J ends lost 7 bases and 7 bases respectively, with 11 bases between them. The CDR3 sequence: CSVSRANEQFF. In DNA form, the CDR3 reads TGCAGTGTTAGCCGGGCAAATGAGCAGTTCTTC.

This rearrangement joins TRBV13 to TRBJ2-1; 10 positions agree with TRBD1. Trimming removed 5 bases from V and 9 bases from J; junction bases left unmatched: 7. This CDR3 has 14 residues. Per the germline V gene, CDR1 is PRHDT and CDR2 is FYEKMQ (reference sequence). Here the CDR3 DNA reads TGTGCCAGCAGCCCGACAGGGGGCCTTATTGAGCAGTTCTTC. Its translation is CASSPTGGLIEQFF.

The J gene is TRBJ1-1, the V gene TRBV19; no firm D call. V was cut by 6 bases and J by 1 base, with 6 bases left in between. The V gene's germline CDR1 is LNHDA and CDR2 SQIVND (reference sequence). This CDR3 has 12 amino acids. The CDR3 here is CASRLRNTEAFF. CDR3 in DNA: TGTGCCAGTAGGCTGAGGAACACTGAAGCTTTCTTT.

V is TRBV2 and J is TRBJ2-2, with 10 bases fitting TRBD2. V was pared by 3 bases and J by 9 bases, with 4 bases of the junction left unmatched. The CDR3 contains 14 residues. Germline V lookup: CDR1 SNHLY, CDR2 FYNNEI. The CDR3 here is CASSDGAGGRELFF. Here the CDR3 DNA reads TGTGCCAGCAGTGACGGAGCGGGAGGGCGGGAGCTGTTTTTT.

This clone was recorded only once. The chain joins TRBV29-1 to TRBJ2-3, with 8 bases fitting TRBD2. The CDR3 extends over 13 amino acids. Germline V gives CDR1 SQVTM, CDR2 ANQGSEA. Trimming cost V 8 bases and J 0 bases; bases outside gene matches: 4. The CDR3 coding sequence is TGCAGCACGGGGGGGCCTAGCACAGATACGCAGTATTTT. Amino acids: CSTGGPSTDTQYF.

This clone showed up just a few times. CDR3: CSVEDGTDSYEQYF. CDR3 DNA: TGCAGCGTTGAGGACGGGACGGACTCCTACGAGCAGTACTTC. The chain links TRBV29-1 to TRBJ2-7, with D possibly called TRBD1 or TRBD2 (5 bases each). Trimming stripped 3 bases from V and 0 bases from J, with 12 bases between. The germline V gene encodes CDR1 SQVTM and CDR2 ANQGSEA. The CDR3 runs to 14 residues.

This clone was seen just once. The rearrangement uses TRBV29-1 and TRBJ1-2; a weak D match, TRBD1 (5 bases). CDR1 SQVTM and CDR2 ANQGSEA come from the germline V gene. V was clipped by 1 base and J by 0 bases, with 6 bases between them. The CDR3 has 13 amino acids. CDR3 nucleotide sequence: TGCAGCGTTGAAGGACAGTCTAACTATGGCTACACCTTC. It translates to CSVEGQSNYGYTF.

This sequence joins TRBV11-2 and TRBJ1-1, with D perhaps matching TRBD1 (6 bases). The V gene's germline CDR1 is SGHAT and CDR2 FQNNGV. The CDR3 is 16 residues long. V lost 5 bases, J lost 1 base, and 17 bases lay in between. The CDR3 sequence is CASSPIRGQKNTEAFF. CDR3 coding DNA: TGTGCCAGCAGCCCCATCCGGGGGCAGAAGAACACTGAAGCTTTCTTT.

The V call is TRBV28, the J call TRBJ2-1, with 9 bases lining up with TRBD2. The ends lost 7 bases at V and 0 bases at J; junction bases unmatched: 1. Per germline, CDR1 MDHEN and CDR2 SYDVKM. The CDR3 is 14 amino acids. The CDR3 reads CASISGSSYNEQFF. The CDR3 coding sequence is TGTGCCAGCATTAGCGGGAGCTCCTACAATGAGCAGTTCTTC.

The rearrangement joins TRBV7-9 to TRBJ2-6, with D unclear. Germline V gene sequence: CDR1 SEHNR, CDR2 FQNEAQ (reference sequence). V lost 1 base and J 3 bases, leaving 16 bases between the germline ends. The CDR3 totals 18 residues. DNA of the CDR3: TGTGCCAGCAGCTTAGTTCCCAGCTTGATGTTTGGGGCCAACGTCCTGACTTTC. As protein: CASSLVPSLMFGANVLTF.

The chain joins TRBV6-1 to TRBJ1-5; tentatively, D is TRBD1 (5 bases). Trimming cost V 4 bases and J 3 bases, with 7 bases left between them. This CDR3 spans 13 amino acids. Looked up from germline, CDR1 is MNHNS and CDR2 is SASEGT. CDR3 loop: CASSVGANQPQHF. For the CDR3, the DNA is TGTGCCAGCAGTGTCGGGGCCAATCAGCCCCAGCATTTT.

This clone was picked up one time. The rearrangement links TRBV6-1 to TRBJ1-2, with D perhaps TRBD1 (5 bases). V lost 7 bases to trimming and J lost 0 bases, with 12 bases between them. Germline V gene sequence: CDR1 MNHNS, CDR2 SASEGT. The CDR3 runs to 14 residues. The CDR3 is CASIRDASNYGYTF. The CDR3 nucleotides read TGTGCCAGCATCCGGGACGCGTCTAACTATGGCTACACCTTC.

V gene TRBV5-1 combines with J gene TRBJ1-1; 10 bases align to TRBD1. The germline V gene encodes CDR1 SGHRS and CDR2 YFSETQ. The CDR3 is made up of 13 amino acids. V gave up 5 bases and J gave up 6 bases; unmatched junction bases: 4. Here the CDR3 DNA reads TGCGCCAGCAGGATCGGACAGGGGGCTGAAGCTTTCTTT. Encoded protein: CASRIGQGAEAFF.

The sample holds a few counts of this clone. The chain carries TRBV18 and TRBJ2-6; D may be TRBD1 (5 bases). The V gene's germline CDR1 is KGHSH and CDR2 LQKENI. Trimming cost V 2 bases and J 1 base, with 21 bases left between them. The CDR3 length is 20 residues. The CDR3 coding sequence is TGTGCCAGCTCACCAGCAAATAGCAGGGTACGGTTTTCTGGGGCCAACGTCCTGACTTTC. This gives the protein CASSPANSRVRFSGANVLTF.